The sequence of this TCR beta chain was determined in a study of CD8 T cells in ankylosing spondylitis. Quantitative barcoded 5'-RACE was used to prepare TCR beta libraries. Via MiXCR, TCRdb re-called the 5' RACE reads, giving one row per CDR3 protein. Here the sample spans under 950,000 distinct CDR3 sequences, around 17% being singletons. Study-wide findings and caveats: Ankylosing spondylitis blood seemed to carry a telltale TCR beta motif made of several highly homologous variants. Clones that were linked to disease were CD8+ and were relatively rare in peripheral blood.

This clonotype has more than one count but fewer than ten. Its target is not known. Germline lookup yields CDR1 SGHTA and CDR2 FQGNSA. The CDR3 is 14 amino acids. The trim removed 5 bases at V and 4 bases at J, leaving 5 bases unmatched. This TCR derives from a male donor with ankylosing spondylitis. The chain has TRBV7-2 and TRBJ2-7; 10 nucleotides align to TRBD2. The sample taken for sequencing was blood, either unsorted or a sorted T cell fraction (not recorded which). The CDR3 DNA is TGTGCCAGCAGCGGAGCGGGAGGGCGTTACGAGCAGTACTTC. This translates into CASSGAGGRYEQYF.